The source of this TCR beta chain is a study of tumor-infiltrating lymphocytes in primary liver carcinoma. Study in general: Men as well as women, aged 30 to 69 years, made up the patients.

Details on this clonotype: This may stem from a read error, because a much larger clone lies one nucleotide away.

Total RNA and DNA came together from around 18-30 mg of bulk tissue without cell sorting. Germline lookup yields CDR1 KGHDR and CDR2 SFDVKD. Trimming cost V 6 bases and J 3 bases, with 11 bases left between them. The CDR3 consists of 14 residues. Priming with a constant-region primer yielded TCR beta cDNA from around 0.45 ug total RNA. Slightly modified ARM-PCR served as the procedure for the TCR beta libraries. These libraries came from three rounds of nested multiplex PCR. Forward primers for TRBV1-TRBV30 and a C-beta reverse primer served the first two PCR rounds, at around 11 cycles each. TCRdb redid the calling of the multiplex PCR reads with MiXCR, one entry per CDR3 protein. The sample shows around 78,000 distinct CDR3 sequences, around 75% of them seen only once.

The sequence was collected from a woman in her sixties with primary liver carcinoma and hepatitis B virus infection. Sequenced input: liver tumor tissue from sampling region 4. Documented subset: tumor region T4, right-lateral pole. The chain carries TRBV24-1 and TRBJ2-1, with D perhaps TRBD2 (5 bases). This CDR3 reads CATSLGVFYNEQFF. The CDR3 bases are TGTGCCACCAGTCTCGGGGTCTTCTACAATGAGCAGTTCTTC.